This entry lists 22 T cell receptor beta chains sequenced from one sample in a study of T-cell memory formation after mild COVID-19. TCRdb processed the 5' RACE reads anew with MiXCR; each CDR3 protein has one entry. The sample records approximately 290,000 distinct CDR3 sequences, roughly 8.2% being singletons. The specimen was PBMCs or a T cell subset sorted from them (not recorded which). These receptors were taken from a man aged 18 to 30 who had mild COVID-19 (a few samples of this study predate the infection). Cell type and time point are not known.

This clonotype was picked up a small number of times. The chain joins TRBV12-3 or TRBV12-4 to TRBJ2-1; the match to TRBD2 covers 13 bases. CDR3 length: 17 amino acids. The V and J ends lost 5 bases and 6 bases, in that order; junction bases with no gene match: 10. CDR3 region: CASSPRTSGGRFNEQFF. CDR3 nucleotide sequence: TGTGCCAGCAGTCCTCGGACTAGCGGGGGAAGATTCAATGAGCAGTTCTTC.

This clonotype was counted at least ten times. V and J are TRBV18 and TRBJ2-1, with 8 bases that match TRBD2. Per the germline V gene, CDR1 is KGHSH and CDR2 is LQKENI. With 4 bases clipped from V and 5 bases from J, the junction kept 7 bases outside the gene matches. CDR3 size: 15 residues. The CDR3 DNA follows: TGTGCCAGCTCACGATCGGGACTAGAAGACAATGAGCAGTTCTTC. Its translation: CASSRSGLEDNEQFF.

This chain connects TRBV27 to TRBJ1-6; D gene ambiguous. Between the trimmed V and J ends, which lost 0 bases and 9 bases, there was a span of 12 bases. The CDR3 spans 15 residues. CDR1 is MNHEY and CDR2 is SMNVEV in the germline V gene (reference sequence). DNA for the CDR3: TGTGCCAGCAGTTTATCGGAGGGTAGTGGTTCACCCCTCCACTTT. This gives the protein CASSLSEGSGSPLHF.

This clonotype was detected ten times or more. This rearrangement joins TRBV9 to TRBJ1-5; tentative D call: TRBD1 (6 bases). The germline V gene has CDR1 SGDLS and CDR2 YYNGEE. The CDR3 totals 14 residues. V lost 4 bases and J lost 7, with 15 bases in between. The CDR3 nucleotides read TGTGCCAGCAGCCGGGCGGGGGGGCACCAGCCCCAGCATTTT. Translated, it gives CASSRAGGHQPQHF.

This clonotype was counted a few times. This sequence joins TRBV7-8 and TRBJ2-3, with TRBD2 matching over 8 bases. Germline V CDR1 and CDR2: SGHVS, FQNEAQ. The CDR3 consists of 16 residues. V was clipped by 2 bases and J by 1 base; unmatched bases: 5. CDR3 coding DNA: TGTGCCAGCAGCTTACAACCAGCGGGGGGCACAGATACGCAGTATTTT. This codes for CASSLQPAGGTDTQYF.

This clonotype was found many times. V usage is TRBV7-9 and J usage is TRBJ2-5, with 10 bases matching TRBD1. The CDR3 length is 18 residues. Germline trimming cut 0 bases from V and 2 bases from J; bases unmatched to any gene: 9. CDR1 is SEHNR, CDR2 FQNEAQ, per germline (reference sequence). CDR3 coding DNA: TGTGCCAGCAGCTTAGCCGAATTCCGGGACAGGGGACAAGAGACCCAGTACTTC. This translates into CASSLAEFRDRGQETQYF.

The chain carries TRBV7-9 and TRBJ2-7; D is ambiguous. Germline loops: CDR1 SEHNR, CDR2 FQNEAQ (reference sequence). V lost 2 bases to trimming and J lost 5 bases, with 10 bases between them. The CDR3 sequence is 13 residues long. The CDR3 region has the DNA TGTGCCAGCAGCTTAATGGACGGCCACGAGCAGTACGTC. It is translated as CASSLMDGHEQYV.

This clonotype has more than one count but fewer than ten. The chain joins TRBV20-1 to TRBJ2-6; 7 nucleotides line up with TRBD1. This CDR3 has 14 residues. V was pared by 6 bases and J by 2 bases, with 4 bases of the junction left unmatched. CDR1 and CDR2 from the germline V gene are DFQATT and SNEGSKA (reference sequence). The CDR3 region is CSAGQGAGANVLTF. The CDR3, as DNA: TGCAGTGCGGGGCAGGGGGCTGGGGCCAACGTCCTGACTTTC.

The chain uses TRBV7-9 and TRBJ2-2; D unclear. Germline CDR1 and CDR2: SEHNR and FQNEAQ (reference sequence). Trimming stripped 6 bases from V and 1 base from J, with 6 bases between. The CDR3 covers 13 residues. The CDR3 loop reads CASRTVNTGELFF. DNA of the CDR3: TGTGCCAGCAGGACGGTGAACACCGGGGAGCTGTTTTTT.

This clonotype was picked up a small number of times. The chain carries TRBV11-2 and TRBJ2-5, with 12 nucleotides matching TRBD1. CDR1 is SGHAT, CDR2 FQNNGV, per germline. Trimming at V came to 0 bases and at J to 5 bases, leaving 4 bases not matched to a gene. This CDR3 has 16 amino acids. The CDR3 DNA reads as TGTGCCAGCAGCTTAGACGGGACAGGGGGCGACGAGACCCAGTACTTC. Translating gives CASSLDGTGGDETQYF.

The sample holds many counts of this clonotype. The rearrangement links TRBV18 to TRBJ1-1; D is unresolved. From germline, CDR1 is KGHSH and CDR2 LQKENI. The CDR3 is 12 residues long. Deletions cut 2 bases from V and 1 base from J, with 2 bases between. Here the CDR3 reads CASSPGNTEAFF. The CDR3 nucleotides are TGTGCCAGCTCACCAGGGAACACTGAAGCTTTCTTT.

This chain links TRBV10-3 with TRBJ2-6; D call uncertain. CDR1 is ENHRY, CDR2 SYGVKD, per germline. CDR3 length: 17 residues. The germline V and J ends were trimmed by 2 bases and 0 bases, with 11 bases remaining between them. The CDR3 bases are TGTGCCATCAGTGAGATTCGACGGATCTCTGGGGCCAACGTCCTGACTTTC. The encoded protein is CAISEIRRISGANVLTF.

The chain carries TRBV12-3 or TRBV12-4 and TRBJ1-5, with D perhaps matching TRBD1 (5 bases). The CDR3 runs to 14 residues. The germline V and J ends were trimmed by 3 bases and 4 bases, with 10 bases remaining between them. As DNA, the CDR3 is TGTGCCAGCAGTTTCGAGGGACGGAATCAGCCCCAGCATTTT. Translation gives CASSFEGRNQPQHF.

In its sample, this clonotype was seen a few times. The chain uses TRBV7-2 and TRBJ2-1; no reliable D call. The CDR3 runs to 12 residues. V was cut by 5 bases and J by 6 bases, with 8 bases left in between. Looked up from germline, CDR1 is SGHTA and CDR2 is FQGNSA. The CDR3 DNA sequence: TGTGCCAGCAGCCCCGACATCAATGAGCAGTTCTTC. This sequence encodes CASSPDINEQFF.

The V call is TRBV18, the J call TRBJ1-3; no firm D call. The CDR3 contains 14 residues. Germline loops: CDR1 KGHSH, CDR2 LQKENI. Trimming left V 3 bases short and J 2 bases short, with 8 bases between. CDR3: CASSPDTPGNTIYF. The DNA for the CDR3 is TGTGCCAGCTCACCGGATACCCCTGGAAACACCATATATTTT. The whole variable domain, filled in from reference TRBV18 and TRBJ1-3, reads NAGVMQNPRHLVRRRGQEARLRCSPMKGHSHVYWYRQLPEEGLKFMVYLQKENIIDESGMPKERFSAEFPKEGPSILRIQQVVRGDSAAYFCASSPDTPGNTIYFGEGSWLTVV.

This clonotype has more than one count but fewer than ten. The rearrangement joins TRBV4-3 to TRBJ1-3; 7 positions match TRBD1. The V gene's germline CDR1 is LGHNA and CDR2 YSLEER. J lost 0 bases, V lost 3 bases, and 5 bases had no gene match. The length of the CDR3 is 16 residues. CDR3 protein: CASSQGTVSSGNTIYF. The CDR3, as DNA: TGCGCCAGCAGCCAGGGGACAGTTAGCTCTGGAAACACCATATATTTT.

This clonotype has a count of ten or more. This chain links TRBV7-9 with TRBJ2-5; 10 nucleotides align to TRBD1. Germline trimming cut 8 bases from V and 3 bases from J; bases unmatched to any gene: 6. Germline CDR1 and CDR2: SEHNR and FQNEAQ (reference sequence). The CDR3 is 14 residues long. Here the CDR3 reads CASPPGTGEETQYF. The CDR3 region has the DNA TGTGCCAGCCCCCCCGGGACAGGGGAAGAGACCCAGTACTTC.

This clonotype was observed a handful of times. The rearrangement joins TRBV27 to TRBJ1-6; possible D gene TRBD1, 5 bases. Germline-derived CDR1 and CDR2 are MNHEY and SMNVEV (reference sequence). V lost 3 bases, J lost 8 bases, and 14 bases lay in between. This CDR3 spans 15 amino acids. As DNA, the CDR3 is TGTGCCAGCAGTTTTAACAGGTTCCCTTATTCACCCCTCCACTTT. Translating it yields CASSFNRFPYSPLHF.

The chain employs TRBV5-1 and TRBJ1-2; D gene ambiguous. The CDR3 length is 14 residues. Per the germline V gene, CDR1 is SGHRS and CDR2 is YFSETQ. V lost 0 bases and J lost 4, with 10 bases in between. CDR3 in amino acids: CASSLEAFGYGYTF. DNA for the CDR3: TGCGCCAGCAGCTTGGAGGCGTTTGGCTATGGCTACACCTTC.

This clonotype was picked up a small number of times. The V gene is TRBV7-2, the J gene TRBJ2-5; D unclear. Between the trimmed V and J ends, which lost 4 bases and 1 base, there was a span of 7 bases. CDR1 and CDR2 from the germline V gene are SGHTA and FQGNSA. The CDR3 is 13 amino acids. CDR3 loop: CASSSAFQETQYF. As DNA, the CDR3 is TGTGCCAGCAGCTCCGCCTTCCAAGAGACCCAGTACTTC. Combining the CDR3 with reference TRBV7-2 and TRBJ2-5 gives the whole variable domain GAGVSQSPSNKVTEKGKDVELRCDPISGHTALYWYRQSLGQGLEFLIYFQGNSAPDKSGLPSDRFSAERTGGSVSTLTIQRTQQEDSAVYLCASSSAFQETQYFGPGTRLLVL.

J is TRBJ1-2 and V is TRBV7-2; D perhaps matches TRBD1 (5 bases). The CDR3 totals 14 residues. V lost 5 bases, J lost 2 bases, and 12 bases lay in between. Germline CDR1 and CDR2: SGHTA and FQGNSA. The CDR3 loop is CASSEAGRNYGYTF. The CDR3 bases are TGTGCCAGCAGCGAGGCAGGGAGAAACTATGGCTACACCTTC.

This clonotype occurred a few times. CDR3: CASSLYMRNTEAFF. In DNA form, the CDR3 reads TGCGCCAGCAGCTTGTATATGCGGAACACTGAAGCTTTCTTT. The rearrangement joins TRBV5-1 to TRBJ1-1, with D uncertain. With 1 base removed from V and 1 base from J, the gap between germline ends came to 8 bases. The CDR3 runs 14 residues. Germline-derived CDR1 and CDR2 are SGHRS and YFSETQ.